This T cell receptor (beta chain) stems from a study of T cells in Graves' hyperthyroidism and ophthalmopathy. This clonotype was counted many times. Authors of the study amplified TCR beta CDR3 regions from RNA transcripts. First-round RT-PCR targeting the TCR CDR3 was performed with the HTBI primer set. TCRdb passed the multiplex PCR reads through MiXCR, listing each CDR3 protein once. The data contain 380,000 or so distinct CDR3 sequences, 13% of them singletons. The CDR3 covers 14 residues. Germline values: CDR1 SGHAT, CDR2 FQNNGV. V was cut by 2 bases and J by 8 bases, with 15 bases left in between.

Sequenced: blood. The clonotype comes from a young man with Graves' hyperthyroidism that later progressed to Graves' ophthalmopathy. The rearrangement uses TRBV11-2 and TRBJ1-2; D is uncertain. For the CDR3, the DNA is TGTGCCAGCAGCTTACCCGGACGATCTAAAGGCTACACCTTC. Translating it yields CASSLPGRSKGYTF.